This T cell receptor beta chain was captured by sequencing in a study of blood T cell repertoires in COVID-19. The CDR3 has 14 amino acids. In germline, CDR1 is SGHNT, CDR2 YENEEA. V was pared by 6 bases and J by 1 base, with 6 bases of the junction left unmatched. Sequencing used immunoSEQ multiplex PCR; TCRdb keeps in-frame clones, though not all of them. The sample carries more than 200,000 clones, around 88% recorded once. This clone appeared a single time. The sample taken for sequencing was peripheral blood. This chain links TRBV11-3 with TRBJ2-7; TRBD2 matches 7 bases. The sequence derives from an older man with acute or convalescent COVID-19. For the CDR3, the DNA is TGTGCCAGCAGTCCGAGTAGCGGGTCCTACGAGCAGTACTTC. Its protein product is CASSPSSGSYEQYF.